Listed below are T cell receptor beta chains from one sample, sequenced in a study of response to subunit inactivated influenza vaccine. TCRdb analysed the RT-PCR reads with MiXCR anew, one entry per CDR3 protein. This table holds about 520,000 distinct CDR3 sequences, 6.5% to 8% found once. The sequencing here drew on PBMCs from blood, taken 23 to 25 months after vaccination. The source of these receptors is a man between 45 and 75 years old who received an inactivated influenza vaccine. Both conserved end residues are part of each CDR3. D genes are given only for firm matches. Only part of the rows carry a size: once, few, many, or a class if the clone is expanded.

v_call	clone_size	j_call	d_call	cdr3_aa	cdr3_nt
TRBV4-3	.	TRBJ2-7	TRBD1	CASSRGTGIAYEQYF	TGCGCCAGCAGCCGAGGGACAGGAATAGCCTACGAGCAGTACTTC
TRBV7-8	.	TRBJ2-3	TRBD1	CASSFVGQSSSTDTQYF	TGTGCCAGCAGCTTTGTGGGACAGAGCTCTAGCACAGATACGCAGTATTTT
TRBV5-6	once	TRBJ2-1	.	CASSLVWNSNEQFF	TGTGCCAGCAGCTTAGTCTGGAATTCCAATGAGCAGTTCTTC
TRBV29-1	many	TRBJ2-3	.	CSVGLRARDTQYF	TGCAGCGTCGGACTAAGGGCTCGAGATACGCAGTATTTT
TRBV9	.	TRBJ2-3	TRBD2	CASSYSGGASDTQYF	TGTGCCAGCAGTTATAGCGGGGGGGCGTCTGATACGCAGTATTTT
TRBV6-5	.	TRBJ1-6	TRBD1	CASSYSDRGDSPLHF	TGTGCCAGCAGTTACTCGGACAGGGGTGATTCACCCCTCCACTTT
TRBV9	.	TRBJ2-7	.	CASSVAAEAYEQYF	TGTGCCAGCAGCGTAGCTGCTGAAGCCTACGAGCAGTACTTC
TRBV28	.	TRBJ1-4	.	CASSLSSVGNEKLFF	TGTGCCAGCAGTTTATCGTCAGTGGGTAATGAAAAACTGTTTTTT
TRBV7-6	.	TRBJ2-2	.	CASSPVAKLGGFLRRNTGELFF	TGTGCCAGCAGCCCCGTCGCCAAACTAGGAGGCTTTCTACGCAGGAACACCGGGGAGCTGTTTTTT
TRBV6-2/TRBV6-3	few	TRBJ2-7	TRBD1	CASSYSVGQTYEQYF	TGTGCCAGCAGTTACTCCGTGGGACAGACCTACGAGCAGTACTTC
TRBV29-1	.	TRBJ2-3	.	CSTLRSTDTQYF	TGCAGCACGTTACGGAGCACAGATACGCAGTATTTT
TRBV12-3/TRBV12-4	many	TRBJ2-5	TRBD1	CASSLGQGETQYF	TGTGCCAGCAGTTTGGGACAGGGAGAGACCCAGTACTTC
TRBV7-6	.	TRBJ2-1	.	CASRPKGSTINEQFF	TGTGCCAGCAGGCCAAAGGGGTCTACTATCAATGAGCAGTTCTTC
TRBV12-3/TRBV12-4	many	TRBJ2-5	.	CASSRRPQETQYF	TGTGCCAGCAGCCGGCGGCCTCAAGAGACCCAGTACTTC
TRBV2	.	TRBJ1-2	TRBD1	CASSRDSWSGYTF	TGTGCCAGCAGTCGGGACAGCTGGAGCGGCTACACCTTC
TRBV4-1	.	TRBJ2-3	TRBD2	CASSQGPSGLATDTQYF	TGCGCCAGCAGCCAAGGACCCTCGGGACTAGCCACAGATACGCAGTATTTT
TRBV6-4	.	TRBJ2-7	.	CASSARVGSEQYF	TGTGCCAGCAGTGCCAGGGTGGGGTCCGAGCAGTACTTC
TRBV29-1	many	TRBJ2-1	TRBD2	CSVSGSPVTVEQFF	TGCAGCGTAAGCGGGAGCCCCGTTACTGTTGAGCAGTTCTTC
TRBV7-9	few	TRBJ2-4	TRBD2	CASSQYPRLAGENIQYF	TGTGCCAGCAGCCAATACCCCCGACTAGCGGGAGAGAACATTCAGTACTTC
TRBV4-3	many	TRBJ1-1	.	CASSQDHIQNTEAFF	TGCGCCAGCAGCCAAGATCATATCCAGAACACTGAAGCTTTCTTT
TRBV11-2	.	TRBJ2-5	TRBD2	CASSVIAGGPLGTQYF	TGTGCCAGCAGCGTGATAGCGGGAGGGCCTCTTGGGACCCAGTACTTC
TRBV6-2/TRBV6-3	few	TRBJ2-3	TRBD2	CASSSKLAGSQYF	TGTGCCAGCAGCTCAAAACTAGCGGGGTCGCAGTATTTT
TRBV20-1	few	TRBJ1-6	TRBD1	CSATGTGSYNSPLHF	TGCAGTGCAACCGGGACAGGGTCCTATAATTCACCCCTCCACTTT
TRBV10-3	.	TRBJ1-1	.	CAISGGSRGGNTEAFF	TGTGCCATCAGTGGCGGATCCAGGGGCGGAAACACTGAAGCTTTCTTT
TRBV6-1	.	TRBJ2-7	TRBD1	CASRADRGGTYEQYF	TGTGCCAGCAGGGCCGACAGGGGGGGTACCTACGAGCAGTACTTC
TRBV7-9	many	TRBJ2-1	TRBD1	CASRGQGAFNEQFF	TGTGCCAGCAGGGGACAGGGGGCTTTCAATGAGCAGTTCTTC
TRBV6-2/TRBV6-3	many	TRBJ2-4	TRBD1	CASSYSGQGIQYF	TGTGCCAGCAGTTACTCGGGACAGGGTATTCAGTACTTC
TRBV7-2	.	TRBJ2-1	.	CASSSAGSPYNEQFF	TGTGCCAGCAGCTCGGCAGGGAGTCCTTACAATGAGCAGTTCTTC
TRBV6-1	many	TRBJ2-1	.	CASSTAIYNEQFF	TGTGCCAGCAGTACAGCAATTTACAATGAGCAGTTCTTC
TRBV27	.	TRBJ1-1	TRBD1	CASSLSGGLDTEAFF	TGTGCCAGCAGTTTATCAGGGGGCTTGGACACTGAAGCTTTCTTT
TRBV12-3/TRBV12-4	.	TRBJ2-7	.	CASSLSPFLGRGEQYF	TGTGCCAGCAGTTTAAGCCCCTTCTTGGGAAGGGGCGAGCAGTACTTC
TRBV12-3/TRBV12-4	.	TRBJ2-7	TRBD1	CASSFGQGAPYEQYF	TGTGCCAGCAGTTTCGGACAGGGGGCCCCCTACGAGCAGTACTTC
TRBV6-1	.	TRBJ1-5	TRBD1	CASSAGQVNQPQHF	TGTGCCAGCAGTGCGGGACAGGTTAATCAGCCCCAGCATTTT
TRBV15	few	TRBJ1-5	.	CATSRDGSGYQPQHF	TGTGCCACCAGCAGAGATGGTTCGGGGTATCAGCCCCAGCATTTT
TRBV6-5	.	TRBJ2-1	.	CASSYSNSYEQFF	TGTGCCAGCAGTTACAGTAATAGTTATGAGCAGTTCTTC
TRBV7-2	many	TRBJ2-7	.	CASSPRDNYEQYF	TGTGCCAGCAGCCCCCGGGACAACTACGAGCAGTACTTC
TRBV5-5	few	TRBJ2-5	.	CATAAQAGKETQYF	TGTGCCACCGCCGCCCAGGCCGGGAAAGAGACCCAGTACTTC
TRBV4-2	.	TRBJ2-1	TRBD1	CASSQDPQGVHNEQFF	TGTGCCAGCAGCCAAGATCCGCAGGGGGTACACAATGAGCAGTTCTTC
TRBV6-2/TRBV6-3	.	TRBJ2-1	.	CASSYGSLYNEQFF	TGTGCCAGCAGTTACGGGAGCTTATACAATGAGCAGTTCTTC
TRBV5-1	few	TRBJ2-5	.	CASSSGTHQETQYF	TGCGCCAGCAGCTCCGGGACACACCAAGAGACCCAGTACTTC
TRBV7-9	few	TRBJ2-1	.	CASSPPSGWGNEQFF	TGTGCCAGCAGCCCCCCCTCCGGGTGGGGCAATGAGCAGTTCTTC
TRBV28	.	TRBJ2-7	TRBD1	CASSLIRGSYEQYF	TGTGCCAGCAGTTTGATCAGGGGGTCCTACGAGCAGTACTTC
TRBV5-1	many	TRBJ2-3	TRBD2	CASSISGGGTDTQYF	TGCGCCAGCAGCATAAGCGGGGGGGGCACAGATACGCAGTATTTT
TRBV20-1	.	TRBJ2-1	TRBD1	CSATSGQYNEQFF	TGCAGTGCCACCTCGGGACAGTACAATGAGCAGTTCTTC
TRBV7-2	.	TRBJ2-5	.	CASSLGFKETQYF	TGTGCCAGCAGCTTAGGATTCAAAGAGACCCAGTACTTC
TRBV5-5	.	TRBJ2-1	.	CASSPMGYLTYNEQFF	TGTGCCAGCAGCCCCATGGGGTACCTAACCTACAATGAGCAGTTCTTC
TRBV6-2/TRBV6-3	few	TRBJ1-5	.	CASSNRENQPQHF	TGTGCCAGCAGCAACAGGGAGAATCAGCCCCAGCATTTT
TRBV5-5	.	TRBJ2-5	.	CASSLRLESGETQYF	TGTGCCAGCAGCTTGCGGTTGGAGTCGGGAGAGACCCAGTACTTC
TRBV12-3/TRBV12-4	few	TRBJ2-5	.	CASSFKWRTGETQYF	TGTGCCAGCAGTTTTAAGTGGCGGACGGGAGAGACCCAGTACTTC
TRBV24-1	few	TRBJ2-5	TRBD1	CATQGQGKWETQYF	TGTGCCACCCAAGGACAGGGGAAGTGGGAGACCCAGTACTTC
TRBV7-2	many	TRBJ1-2	.	CASSSGSFYGYTF	TGTGCCAGCAGCTCGGGATCGTTTTATGGCTACACCTTC